This TCR beta chain was captured by sequencing in a study of blood T cell repertoires in COVID-19. Study-level information: Samples of COVID-19 (acute and convalescent) were obtained from the United States, Italy and Spain. T cells, B-cell-depleted T cells, or PBMCs provided the cDNA or gDNA that served as material.

Only in-frame clones appear in the TCRdb table, and some are missing; sequencing was by immunoSEQ multiplex PCR. The data contain 45,000 to 55,000 clones, roughly 85% of them singletons. Germline V CDR1 and CDR2: GTSNPN, SVGIG (reference sequence). This CDR3 region has 15 residues. J lost 3 bases, V lost 1 base, and 6 bases had no gene match. The receptor was derived from a human donor in a cohort sampled during active COVID-19. Sequencing input: peripheral blood. The gene calls are TRBV30 and TRBJ1-5; 7 bases align to TRBD1. Here the CDR3 DNA reads TGTGCCTGGAGTGGAGGTGGGACAGTCAATCAGCCCCAGCATTTT. It yields the protein CAWSGGGTVNQPQHF. Complete variable domain (other parts from reference TRBV30 and TRBJ1-5): SQTIHQWPATLVQPVGSPLSLECTVEGTSNPNLYWYRQAAGRGLQLLFYSVGIGQISSEVPQNLSASRPQDRQFILSSKKLLLSDSGFYLCAWSGGGTVNQPQHFGDGTRLSIL.